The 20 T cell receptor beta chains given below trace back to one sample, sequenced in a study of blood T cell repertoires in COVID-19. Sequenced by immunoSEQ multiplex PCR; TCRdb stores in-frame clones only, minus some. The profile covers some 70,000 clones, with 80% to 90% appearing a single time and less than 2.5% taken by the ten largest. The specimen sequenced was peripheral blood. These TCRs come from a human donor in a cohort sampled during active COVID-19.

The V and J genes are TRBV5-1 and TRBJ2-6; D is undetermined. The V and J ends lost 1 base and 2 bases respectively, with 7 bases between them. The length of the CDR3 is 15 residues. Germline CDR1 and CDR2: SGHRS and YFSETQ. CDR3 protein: CASSLMSAGANVLTF. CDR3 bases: TGCGCCAGCAGCTTGATGTCAGCTGGGGCCAACGTCCTGACTTTC.

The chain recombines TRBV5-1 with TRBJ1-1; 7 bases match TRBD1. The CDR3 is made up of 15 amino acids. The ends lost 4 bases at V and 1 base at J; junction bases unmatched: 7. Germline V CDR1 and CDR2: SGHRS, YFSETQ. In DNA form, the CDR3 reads TGCGCCAGCAGCGCGACAGGGATTGGGAACACTGAAGCTTTCTTT. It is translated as CASSATGIGNTEAFF. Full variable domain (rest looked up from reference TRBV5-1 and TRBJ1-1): KAGVTQTPRYLIKTRGQQVTLSCSPISGHRSVSWYQQTPGQGLQFLFEYFSETQRNKGNFPGRFSGRQFSNSRSEMNVSTLELGDSALYLCASSATGIGNTEAFFGQGTRLTVV.

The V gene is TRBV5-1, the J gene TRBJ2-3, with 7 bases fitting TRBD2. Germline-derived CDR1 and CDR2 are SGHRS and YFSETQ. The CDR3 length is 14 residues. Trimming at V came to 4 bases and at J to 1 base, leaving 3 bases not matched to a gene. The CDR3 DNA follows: TGCGCCAGCAGCGAAGGGAGGGGCACAGATACGCAGTATTTT. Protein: CASSEGRGTDTQYF. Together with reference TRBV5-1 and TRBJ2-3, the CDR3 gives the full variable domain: KAGVTQTPRYLIKTRGQQVTLSCSPISGHRSVSWYQQTPGQGLQFLFEYFSETQRNKGNFPGRFSGRQFSNSRSEMNVSTLELGDSALYLCASSEGRGTDTQYFGPGTRLTVL.

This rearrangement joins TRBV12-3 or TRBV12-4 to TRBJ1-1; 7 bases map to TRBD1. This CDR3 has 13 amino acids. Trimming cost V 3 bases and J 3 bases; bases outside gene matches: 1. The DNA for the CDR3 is TGTGCCAGCAGTTTCCAGGGGGACACTGAAGCTTTCTTT. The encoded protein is CASSFQGDTEAFF.

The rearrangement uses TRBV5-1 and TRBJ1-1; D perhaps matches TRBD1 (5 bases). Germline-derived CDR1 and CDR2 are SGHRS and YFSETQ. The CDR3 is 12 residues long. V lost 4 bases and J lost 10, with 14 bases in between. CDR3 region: CASSEPQGSAFF. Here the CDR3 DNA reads TGCGCCAGCAGCGAGCCCCAGGGCTCAGCTTTCTTT.

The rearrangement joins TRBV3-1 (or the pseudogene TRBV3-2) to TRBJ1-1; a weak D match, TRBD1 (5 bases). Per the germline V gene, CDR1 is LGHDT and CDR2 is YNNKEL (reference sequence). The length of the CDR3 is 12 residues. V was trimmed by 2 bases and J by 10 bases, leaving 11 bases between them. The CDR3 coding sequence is TGTGCCAGCAGCCAATATGGGGCTGGAGCTTTCTTT. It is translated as CASSQYGAGAFF.

CDR3 in DNA: TGTGCCAGCAGTTTATCCGGGACAGGGGCCCAGCCCCAGCATTTT. This gives the protein CASSLSGTGAQPQHF. V usage is TRBV27 and J usage is TRBJ1-5, with 10 nucleotides matching TRBD1. The CDR3 covers 15 residues. CDR1 is MNHEY, CDR2 SMNVEV, per germline (reference sequence). J gave up 7 bases and V 0 bases, and 3 bases lay outside the gene matches.

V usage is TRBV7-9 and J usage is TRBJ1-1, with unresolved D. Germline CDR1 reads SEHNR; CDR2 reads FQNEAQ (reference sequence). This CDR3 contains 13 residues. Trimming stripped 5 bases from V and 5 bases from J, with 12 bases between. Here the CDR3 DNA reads TGTGCCAGCAGCCTTTACGAGGGAACTGAAGCTTTCTTT. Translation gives CASSLYEGTEAFF.

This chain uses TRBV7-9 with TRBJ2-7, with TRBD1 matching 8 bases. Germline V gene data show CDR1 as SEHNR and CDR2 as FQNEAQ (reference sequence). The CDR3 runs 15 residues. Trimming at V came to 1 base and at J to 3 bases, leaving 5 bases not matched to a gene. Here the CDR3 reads CASSLGAGGGYEQYF. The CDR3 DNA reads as TGTGCCAGCAGCTTAGGGGCAGGGGGCGGCTACGAGCAGTACTTC.

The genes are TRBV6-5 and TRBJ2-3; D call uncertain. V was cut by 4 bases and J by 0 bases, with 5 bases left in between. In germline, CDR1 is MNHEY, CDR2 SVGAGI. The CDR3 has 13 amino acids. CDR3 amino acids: CASSSPSTDTQYF. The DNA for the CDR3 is TGTGCCAGCAGTTCCCCAAGCACAGATACGCAGTATTTT.

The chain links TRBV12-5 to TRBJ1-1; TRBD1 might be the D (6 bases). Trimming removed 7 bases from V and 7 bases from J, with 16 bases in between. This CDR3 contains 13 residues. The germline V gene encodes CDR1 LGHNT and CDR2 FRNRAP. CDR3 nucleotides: TGTGCTAGTGCCGAGGGGGGGTTGAGTGAAGCTTTCTTT. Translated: CASAEGGLSEAFF.

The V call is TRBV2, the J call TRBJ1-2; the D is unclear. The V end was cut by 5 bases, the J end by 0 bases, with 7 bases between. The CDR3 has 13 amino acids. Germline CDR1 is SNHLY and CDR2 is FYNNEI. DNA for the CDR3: TGTGCCAGCAGTTTGCGCTCTAACTATGGCTACACCTTC. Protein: CASSLRSNYGYTF.

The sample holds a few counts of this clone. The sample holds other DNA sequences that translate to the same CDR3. The CDR3 spells CASSLTGGNYGYTF. Here the CDR3 DNA reads TGTGCCAGCAGCTTAACCGGGGGGAACTATGGCTACACCTTC. This rearrangement joins TRBV7-3 to TRBJ1-2; possible D gene TRBD1, 5 bases. Germline V CDR1 and CDR2: SGHTA, FQGTGA. There are 14 residues in the CDR3. Trimming pared 0 bases from V and 2 bases from J, leaving 7 bases between.

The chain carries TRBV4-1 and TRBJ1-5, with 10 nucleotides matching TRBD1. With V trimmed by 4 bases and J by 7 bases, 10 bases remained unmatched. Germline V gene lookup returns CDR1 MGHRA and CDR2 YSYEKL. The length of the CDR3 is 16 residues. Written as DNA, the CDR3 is TGCGCCAGCAGCCCCTTGGGACAGGGGCTAGGGCAGCCCCAGCATTTT. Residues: CASSPLGQGLGQPQHF.

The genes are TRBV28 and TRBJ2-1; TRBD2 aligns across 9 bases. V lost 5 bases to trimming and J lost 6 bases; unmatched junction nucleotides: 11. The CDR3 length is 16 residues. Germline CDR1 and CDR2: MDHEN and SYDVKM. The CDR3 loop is CASSDTGLASGNEQFF. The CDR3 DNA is TGTGCCAGCAGTGATACGGGACTAGCCTCGGGCAATGAGCAGTTCTTC.

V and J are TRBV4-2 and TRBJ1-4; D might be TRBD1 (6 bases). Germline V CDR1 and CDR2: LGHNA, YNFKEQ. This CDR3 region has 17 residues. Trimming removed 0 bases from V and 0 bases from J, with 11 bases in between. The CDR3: CASSQDPDSATNEKLFF. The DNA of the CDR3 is TGTGCCAGCAGCCAAGACCCGGACAGTGCAACTAATGAAAAACTGTTTTTT.

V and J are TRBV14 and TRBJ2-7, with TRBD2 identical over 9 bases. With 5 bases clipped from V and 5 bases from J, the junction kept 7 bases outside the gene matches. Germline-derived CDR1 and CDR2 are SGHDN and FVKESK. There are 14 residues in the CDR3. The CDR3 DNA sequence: TGTGCCAGCAGCGGGCTAGCGGGAACCCACGAGCAGTACTTC. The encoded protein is CASSGLAGTHEQYF. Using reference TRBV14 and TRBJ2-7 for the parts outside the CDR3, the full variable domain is EAGVTQFPSHSVIEKGQTVTLRCDPISGHDNLYWYRRVMGKEIKFLLHFVKESKQDESGMPNNRFLAERTGGTYSTLKVQPAELEDSGVYFCASSGLAGTHEQYFGPGTRLTVT.

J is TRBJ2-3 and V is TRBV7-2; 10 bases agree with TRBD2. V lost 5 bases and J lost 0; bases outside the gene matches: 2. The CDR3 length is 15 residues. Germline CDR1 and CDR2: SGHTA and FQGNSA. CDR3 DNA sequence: TGTGCCAGCAGCATTAGCGGGGGGAGCACAGATACGCAGTATTTT. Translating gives CASSISGGSTDTQYF.

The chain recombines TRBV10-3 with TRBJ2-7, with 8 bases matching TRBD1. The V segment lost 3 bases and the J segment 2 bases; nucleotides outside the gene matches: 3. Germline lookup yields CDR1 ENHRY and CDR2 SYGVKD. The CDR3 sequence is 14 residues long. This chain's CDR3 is CAISDLDRAYEQYF. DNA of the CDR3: TGTGCCATCAGTGACCTGGACAGGGCCTACGAGCAGTACTTC.

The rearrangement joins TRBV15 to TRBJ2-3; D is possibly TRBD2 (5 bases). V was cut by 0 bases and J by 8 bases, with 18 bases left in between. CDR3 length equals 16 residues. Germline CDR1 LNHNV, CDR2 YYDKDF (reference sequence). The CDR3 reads CATSRDHGLSEATQYF. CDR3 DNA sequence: TGTGCCACCAGCAGAGATCACGGACTCTCCGAGGCTACGCAGTATTTT.